The clone carrying this T cell receptor beta chain was detected once. Amplification used 60 Vbeta primers and 13 Jbeta primers. This table comes from immunoSEQ multiplex PCR, and its TCRdb copy is limited to in-frame clones, with some not included. The sample shows about 130,000 clones, roughly 85% of them seen only once. V shed 4 bases and J shed 2 bases, with 12 bases lying between them. The CDR3 is 14 amino acids. Per the germline V gene, CDR1 is ENHRY and CDR2 is SYGVKD. The sample belongs to a study of cytomegalovirus exposure and HLA in healthy donors. The V gene is TRBV10-3, the J gene TRBJ2-7; a weak D match, TRBD1 (5 bases). The sequence came from a man between 35 and 55 years old in good health and CMV-seropositive. The specimen sequenced was PBMCs. In DNA, the CDR3 is TGTGCCATCAGTGCTAGTTCAGGGACCTACGAGCAGTACTTC. Amino acids: CAISASSGTYEQYF.